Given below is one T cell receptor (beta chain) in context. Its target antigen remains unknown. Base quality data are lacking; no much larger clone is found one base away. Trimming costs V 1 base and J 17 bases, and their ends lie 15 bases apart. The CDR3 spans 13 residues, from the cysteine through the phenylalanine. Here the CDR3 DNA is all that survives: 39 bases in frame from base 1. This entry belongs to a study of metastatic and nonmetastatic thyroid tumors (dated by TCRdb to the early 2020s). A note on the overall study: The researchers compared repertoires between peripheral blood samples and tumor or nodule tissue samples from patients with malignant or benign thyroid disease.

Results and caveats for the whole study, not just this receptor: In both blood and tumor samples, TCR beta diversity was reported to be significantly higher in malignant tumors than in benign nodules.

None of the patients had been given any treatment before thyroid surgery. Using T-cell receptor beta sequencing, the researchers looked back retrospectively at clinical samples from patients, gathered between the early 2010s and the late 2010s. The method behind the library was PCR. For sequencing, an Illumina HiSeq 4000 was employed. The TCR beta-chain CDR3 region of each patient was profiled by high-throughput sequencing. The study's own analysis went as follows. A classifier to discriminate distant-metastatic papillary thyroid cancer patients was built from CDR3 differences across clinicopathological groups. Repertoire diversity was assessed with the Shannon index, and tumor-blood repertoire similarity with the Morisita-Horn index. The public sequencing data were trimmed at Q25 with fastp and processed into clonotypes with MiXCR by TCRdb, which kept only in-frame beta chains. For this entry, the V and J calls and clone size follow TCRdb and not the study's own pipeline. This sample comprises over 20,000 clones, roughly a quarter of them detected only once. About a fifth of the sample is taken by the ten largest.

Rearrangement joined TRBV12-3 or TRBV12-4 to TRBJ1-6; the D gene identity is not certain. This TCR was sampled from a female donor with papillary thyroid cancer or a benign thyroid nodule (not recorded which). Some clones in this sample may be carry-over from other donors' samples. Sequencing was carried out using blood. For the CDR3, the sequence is CASSLVVRSPFHF. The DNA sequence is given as TGTGCCAGCAGTTTAGTCGTCCGTTCCCCCTTCCACTTT.